This T cell receptor (beta chain) was recovered during a study of blood T cell repertoires in COVID-19. Background on the study: Collection of acute and convalescent COVID-19 samples took place in the United States, Italy and Spain. PBMCs, B-cell-depleted T cells, or T cells were the source of the cDNA or gDNA that made up the material.

Authors' processing steps: The assay estimated nucleated cells by amplifying reference gene primers. Clones were sequenced by immunoSEQ multiplex PCR, and TCRdb holds only the in-frame ones, with some missing. The V and J calls and clone size come from that table; D and trimming were worked out from the DNA. The data show around 110,000 clones, approximately 84% seen once. Germline CDR1 and CDR2: MDHEN and SYDVKM. V was pared by 7 bases and J by 5 bases, with 7 bases of the junction left unmatched. The CDR3 is made up of 14 amino acids. This chain uses TRBV28 with TRBJ1-5; 8 bases are a match to TRBD1. Sample: peripheral blood. The receptor comes from a man aged 65 to 85 with active or convalescent COVID-19. The CDR3 protein is CASKTGGAHQPQHF. In nucleotides, the CDR3 is TGTGCCAGCAAAACAGGGGGAGCCCATCAGCCCCAGCATTTT.